This T cell receptor (beta chain) derives from a study of T cells in narcolepsy. This clone has just a few counts. Its antigen is unidentified. Deletions cut 5 bases from V and 5 bases from J, with 14 bases between. CDR1 SGHNT and CDR2 YYREEE come from the germline V gene (reference sequence). This CDR3 is built from 13 residues. Sequenced by immunoSEQ multiplex PCR; TCRdb stores in-frame clones only, minus some. The sample lists over 150 clones; more than 20% were seen once. Sequenced sample: cultured CD4+ T cells from cerebrospinal fluid. The chain is built from TRBV5-4 and TRBJ2-7; D possibly corresponds to TRBD1 (5 bases). The sequence came from a human donor with narcolepsy. DNA of the CDR3: TGTGCCAGCAGTACCCCAGGGAAACACGAGCAGTACTTC. Protein product: CASSTPGKHEQYF.